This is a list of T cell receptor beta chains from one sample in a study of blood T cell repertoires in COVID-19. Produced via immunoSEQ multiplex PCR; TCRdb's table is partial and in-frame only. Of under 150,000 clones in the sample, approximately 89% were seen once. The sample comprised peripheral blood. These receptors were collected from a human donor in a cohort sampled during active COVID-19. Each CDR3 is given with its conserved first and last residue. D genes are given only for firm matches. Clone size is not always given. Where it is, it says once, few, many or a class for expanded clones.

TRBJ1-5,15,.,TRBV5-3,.,CARSPQGKDNQPQHF,TGTGCCAGAAGCCCCCAGGGGAAGGACAATCAGCCCCAGCATTTT
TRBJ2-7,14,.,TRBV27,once,CASSLSRATYEQYF,TGTGCCAGCAGTTTATCCAGGGCTACCTACGAGCAGTACTTC
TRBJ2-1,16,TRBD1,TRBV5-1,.,CASSLRGTGPYNEQFF,TGCGCCAGCAGCTTGCGAGGGACAGGGCCCTACAATGAGCAGTTCTTC
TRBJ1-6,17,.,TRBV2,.,CASSRDSSSVWSSPLHF,TGTGCCAGCAGCCGGGACTCCTCCTCCGTTTGGAGTTCACCCCTCCACTTT
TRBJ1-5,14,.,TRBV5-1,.,CASSLVGLREPQHF,TGCGCCAGCAGCTTGGTCGGCCTGAGGGAGCCCCAGCATTTT
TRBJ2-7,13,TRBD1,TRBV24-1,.,CATSDRTGYEQYF,TGTGCCACCAGTGACCGGACAGGGTACGAGCAGTACTTC
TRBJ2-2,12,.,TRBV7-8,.,CASSPVSGELFF,TGTGCCAGCAGCCCCGTATCCGGGGAGCTGTTTTTT
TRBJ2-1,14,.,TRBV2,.,CASSSAAGINEQFF,TGTGCCAGCAGCTCTGCGGCGGGGATCAATGAGCAGTTCTTC
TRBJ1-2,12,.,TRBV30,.,CAWSVGQEGYTF,TGTGCCTGGAGTGTGGGCCAAGAGGGCTACACCTTC
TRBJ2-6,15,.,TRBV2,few,CAFSGDLSGANVLTF,TGTGCCTTTTCGGGAGACCTCTCTGGGGCCAACGTCCTGACTTTC
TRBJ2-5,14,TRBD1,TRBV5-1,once,CASSLGTGQETQYF,TGCGCCAGCAGCCTCGGGACAGGCCAAGAGACCCAGTACTTC
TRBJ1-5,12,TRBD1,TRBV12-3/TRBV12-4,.,CASSDRGQPQHF,TGTGCCAGCAGCGACAGGGGCCAGCCCCAGCATTTT
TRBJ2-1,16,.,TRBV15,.,CATSRDWRGPGNEQFF,TGTGCCACCAGCAGAGATTGGAGGGGGCCGGGCAATGAGCAGTTCTTC
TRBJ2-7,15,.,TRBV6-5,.,CASSKLGRQGGEQYF,TGTGCCAGCAGTAAACTTGGGCGACAGGGAGGCGAGCAGTACTTC
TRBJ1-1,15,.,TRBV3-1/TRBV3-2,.,CASSPLNRAGTEAFF,TGTGCCAGCAGCCCCCTTAACAGGGCTGGGACTGAAGCTTTCTTT
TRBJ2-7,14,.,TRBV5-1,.,CASSLVASAGEQYF,TGCGCCAGCAGCTTGGTTGCGTCAGCAGGAGAGCAGTACTTC
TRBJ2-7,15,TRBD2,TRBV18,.,CASSPGAGGSYEQYF,TGTGCCAGCTCCCCCGGCGCGGGGGGATCATACGAGCAGTACTTC
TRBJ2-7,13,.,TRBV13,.,CASSVQGPYEQYF,TGTGCCAGCAGCGTACAGGGCCCCTACGAGCAGTACTTC
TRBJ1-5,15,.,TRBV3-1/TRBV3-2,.,CASSDSPFSNQPQHF,TGTGCCAGCAGCGACAGCCCCTTTAGCAATCAGCCCCAGCATTTT
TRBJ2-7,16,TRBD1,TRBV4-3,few,CASSQDGGDRAYEQYF,TGCGCCAGCAGCCAAGATGGGGGAGACAGGGCCTACGAGCAGTACTTC
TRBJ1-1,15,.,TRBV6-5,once,CASSWTEFMNTEAFF,TGTGCCAGCAGTTGGACAGAGTTCATGAACACTGAAGCTTTCTTT
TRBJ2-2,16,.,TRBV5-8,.,CASSLGRTANTGELFF,TGTGCCAGCAGCCTGGGGCGGACAGCCAACACCGGGGAGCTGTTTTTT
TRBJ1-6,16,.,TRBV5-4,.,CASSLDSPSYNSPLHF,TGTGCCAGCAGTTTAGACAGCCCCTCCTATAATTCACCCCTCCACTTT
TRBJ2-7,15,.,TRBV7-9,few,CASSPRTAVSYEQYF,TGTGCCAGCAGCCCACGGACAGCCGTCTCCTACGAGCAGTACTTC
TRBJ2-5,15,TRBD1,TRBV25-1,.,CASSPGGAGQETQYF,TGTGCCAGCAGCCCAGGGGGCGCGGGCCAAGAGACCCAGTACTTC
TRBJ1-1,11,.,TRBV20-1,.,CSATQGRGAFF,TGCAGTGCTACCCAAGGGAGAGGAGCTTTCTTT